The TCR beta chain described here comes from a study of shared clonotypes between healthy human individuals. At the level of the study: Participating donors consisted of a couple of women and a few men aged 18 to 49.

Assay runs were performed at deep level. Replicate sorted-subset PCRs were loaded with 150 to 250 ng DNA, roughly 33,000 T cell genomes. Using immunoSEQ multiplex PCR, the repertoire was profiled, and TCRdb retains in-frame clones only, with some absent. The data contain approximately 110,000 clones, 67% of them singletons. The V end lost 4 bases, the J end lost 7 bases, and 10 bases lay between the germline ends. Germline V gives CDR1 SEHNR, CDR2 FQNEAQ (reference sequence). The CDR3 has 12 amino acids. This TCR derives from a woman aged 25-40 years in good health. The material sequenced was memory CD8+ T cells sorted from blood. Subset reported: CD45RO+ cells pooled with CCR7-negative TemRA cells. The chain carries TRBV7-9 and TRBJ2-5; D is ambiguous. The CDR3 DNA reads as TGTGCCAGCAGCTCCGGAGTTGGGACCCAGTACTTC. Protein: CASSSGVGTQYF. Using reference TRBV7-9 and TRBJ2-5 for the parts outside the CDR3, the full variable domain is DTGVSQNPRHKITKRGQNVTFRCDPISEHNRLYWYRQTLGQGPEFLTYFQNEAQLEKSRLLSDRFSAERPKGSFSTLEIQRTEQGDSAMYLCASSSGVGTQYFGPGTRLLVL.